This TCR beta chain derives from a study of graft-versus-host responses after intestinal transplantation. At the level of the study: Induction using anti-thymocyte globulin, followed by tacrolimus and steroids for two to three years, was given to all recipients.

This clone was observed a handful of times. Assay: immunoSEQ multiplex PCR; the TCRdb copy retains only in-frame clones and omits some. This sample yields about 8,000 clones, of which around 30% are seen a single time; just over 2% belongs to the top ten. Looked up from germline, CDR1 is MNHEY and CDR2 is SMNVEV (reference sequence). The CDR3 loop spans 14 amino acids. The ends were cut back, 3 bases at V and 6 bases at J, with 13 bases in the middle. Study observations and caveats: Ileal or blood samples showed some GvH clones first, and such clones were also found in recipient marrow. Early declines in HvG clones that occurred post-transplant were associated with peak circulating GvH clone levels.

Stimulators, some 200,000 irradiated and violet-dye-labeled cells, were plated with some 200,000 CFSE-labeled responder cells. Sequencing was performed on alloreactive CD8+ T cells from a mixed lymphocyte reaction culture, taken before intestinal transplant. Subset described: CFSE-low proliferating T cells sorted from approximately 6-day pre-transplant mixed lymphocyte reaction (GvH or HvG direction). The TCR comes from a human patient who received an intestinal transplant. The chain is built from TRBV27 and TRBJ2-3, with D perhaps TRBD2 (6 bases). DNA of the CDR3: TGTGCCAGCAGTTTCTCCGGGAGAGGTGATACGCAGTATTTT. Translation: CASSFSGRGDTQYF.